A selection of T cell receptor beta chains follows, all from one sample in a study of T cell clonotyping in hematopoietic cell transplantation. Method: immunoSEQ multiplex PCR; TCRdb's copy keeps in-frame clones and lacks some. Altogether about 45,000 clones are present, roughly 94% being singletons, with the ten largest covering about 0.8%. Source material: peripheral blood mononuclear cells. The receptor set was obtained from a woman aged 45-60 years in good health. Some clones in this sample may be carry-over from other donors' samples. The CDR3 runs from the conserved cysteine through the conserved F or W. The D gene is left open where the match is weak. Size is stated for part of the rows, as once, few or many counts, or as a class when the clone is expanded.

abundance	d_gene	v_gene	j_gene	CDR3aa	CDR3nt
NA	NA	TRBV7-3	TRBJ2-2	CASSLRGSNTGELFF	TGTGCCAGCAGCTTAAGGGGTTCGAACACCGGGGAGCTGTTTTTT
once	NA	TRBV7-9	TRBJ2-1	CASSLSPGRSLEQFF	TGTGCCAGCAGCCTATCGCCGGGACGTTCCTTAGAGCAGTTCTTC
NA	TRBD1	TRBV5-4	TRBJ1-2	CASSRRQGDNYGYTF	TGTGCCAGCAGCCGCAGACAGGGTGATAACTATGGCTACACCTTC
NA	NA	TRBV19	TRBJ2-7	CARDSFYEQYF	TGTGCCAGGGACAGCTTCTACGAGCAGTACTTC
NA	NA	TRBV20-1	TRBJ2-7	CSARSSLEQYF	TGCAGTGCTAGGTCTAGCCTCGAGCAGTACTTC
NA	NA	TRBV7-8	TRBJ1-3	CASSHRTENVGDTIYF	TGTGCCAGCAGCCACCGGACAGAAAATGTAGGGGACACCATATATTTT
NA	NA	TRBV5-1	TRBJ2-7	CASSLGQGAYEQYF	TGCGCCAGCAGCTTGGGGCAGGGTGCCTACGAGCAGTACTTC
NA	NA	TRBV28	TRBJ1-2	CASVVSESYGYTF	TGTGCCAGCGTTGTTTCAGAGTCCTATGGCTACACCTTC
NA	NA	TRBV28	TRBJ2-7	CATRGTGSSYEQYF	TGTGCCACCCGAGGAACAGGGAGCTCCTACGAGCAGTACTTC
once	NA	TRBV28	TRBJ2-6	CASSLGGLAGANVLTF	TGTGCCAGCAGTTTGGGGGGATTGGCTGGGGCCAACGTCCTGACTTTC
NA	NA	TRBV4-1	TRBJ2-2	CASSQSYAPLANTGELFF	TGCGCCAGCAGCCAATCTTACGCCCCCCTCGCGAACACCGGGGAGCTGTTTTTT
NA	NA	TRBV2	TRBJ1-5	CAGGLGNQPQHF	TGTGCGGGGGGTTTGGGCAATCAGCCCCAGCATTTT
NA	NA	TRBV4-1	TRBJ1-2	CASSQDIEAPWAYGYTF	TGCGCCAGCAGCCAAGATATTGAGGCTCCCTGGGCTTATGGCTACACCTTC
NA	TRBD1	TRBV4-1	TRBJ2-1	CASSRGQGLYNEQFF	TGCGCCAGCAGCCGGGGACAGGGACTCTACAATGAGCAGTTCTTC
NA	TRBD1	TRBV27	TRBJ1-5	CASSLAGGWQPQHF	TGTGCCAGCAGTTTAGCAGGGGGCTGGCAGCCCCAGCATTTT
NA	NA	TRBV25-1	TRBJ1-3	CASSEPGDSGNTIYF	TGTGCCAGCAGTGAACCAGGGGACTCTGGAAACACCATATATTTT
NA	NA	TRBV6-6	TRBJ2-7	CASSPGNYEQYF	TGTGCCAGTAGTCCGGGGAACTACGAGCAGTACTTC
NA	TRBD1	TRBV30	TRBJ2-7	CAWSQDRALYEQYF	TGTGCCTGGAGTCAGGACAGGGCTTTGTACGAGCAGTACTTC
NA	NA	TRBV19	TRBJ1-5	CASSIDSTNQPQHF	TGTGCCAGTAGTATTGACAGCACCAACCAGCCCCAGCATTTT
once	NA	TRBV6-5	TRBJ1-2	CASSYGPDYGYTF	TGTGCCAGCAGTTACGGGCCCGACTATGGCTACACCTTC
NA	TRBD2	TRBV28	TRBJ2-3	CASSLTGGLLDTQYF	TGTGCCAGCAGTTTAACGGGGGGGCTGTTAGATACGCAGTATTTT
NA	TRBD1	TRBV29-1	TRBJ1-1	CSARQGEGTEAFF	TGCAGCGCTAGACAGGGAGAGGGGACTGAAGCTTTCTTT
once	NA	TRBV27	TRBJ1-4	CASSLVSSQNEKLFF	TGTGCCAGCAGTTTGGTGTCGTCACAGAATGAAAAACTGTTTTTT
once	NA	TRBV7-9	TRBJ1-5	CASSLAAGPNQPQHF	TGTGCCAGCAGCTTAGCGGCAGGTCCGAATCAGCCCCAGCATTTT
few	NA	TRBV6-5	TRBJ1-2	CASSYSSGALGYTF	TGTGCCAGCAGTTACTCGTCAGGGGCGTTGGGCTACACCTTC
NA	NA	TRBV7-2	TRBJ1-1	CASSPLGQDTEAFF	TGTGCCAGCAGCCCGCTTGGCCAGGACACTGAAGCTTTCTTT
NA	TRBD1	TRBV18	TRBJ1-1	CASSPPPTGRTEAFF	TGTGCCAGCTCACCCCCCCCGACAGGGAGGACTGAAGCTTTCTTT
NA	NA	TRBV4-3	TRBJ1-2	CASRQTNYGYTF	TGCGCCAGCAGACAAACTAACTATGGCTACACCTTC
NA	NA	TRBV6-6	TRBJ1-6	CASSVLDSPLHF	TGTGCCAGCTCAGTCTTAGATTCACCCCTCCACTTT
NA	NA	TRBV4-3	TRBJ1-1	CASSQEETGLNTEAFF	TGCGCCAGCAGCCAAGAGGAGACGGGTTTGAACACTGAAGCTTTCTTT
NA	NA	TRBV4-3	TRBJ1-2	CASSQSGSGNYGYTF	TGCGCCAGCAGCCAGTCGGGGAGTGGTAACTATGGCTACACCTTC
NA	NA	TRBV15	TRBJ1-4	CATSREGFTNEKLFF	TGTGCCACCAGCAGAGAGGGTTTCACTAATGAAAAACTGTTTTTT
NA	NA	TRBV7-2	TRBJ1-2	CASSSSGPRGGYTF	TGTGCCAGCAGCTCGAGTGGGCCCCGGGGGGGCTACACCTTC
NA	NA	TRBV6-1	TRBJ1-2	CASSESGGLGGYTF	TGTGCCAGCAGTGAATCGGGGGGCTTAGGAGGCTACACCTTC
NA	NA	TRBV7-2	TRBJ2-2	CASSLGTLNTGELFF	TGTGCCAGCAGCTTAGGGACGCTGAACACCGGGGAGCTGTTTTTT
NA	NA	TRBV5-4	TRBJ1-1	CASSLDAEAFF	TGTGCCAGCAGCTTAGACGCTGAAGCTTTCTTT
NA	NA	TRBV7-2	TRBJ2-1	CASSDQSGLSYNEQFF	TGTGCCAGCAGCGACCAGTCGGGACTCTCCTACAATGAGCAGTTCTTC
NA	NA	TRBV5-4	TRBJ1-2	CASSTGVPNYGYTF	TGTGCCAGCAGCACAGGAGTCCCGAACTATGGCTACACCTTC
NA	TRBD1	TRBV7-3	TRBJ1-2	CASSSTGTGDGYTF	TGTGCCAGCAGCTCTACCGGGACAGGGGATGGCTACACCTTC
NA	NA	TRBV29-1	TRBJ2-7	CSVDIRARNSYEQYF	TGCAGCGTTGACATCAGGGCGCGGAACTCCTACGAGCAGTACTTC
NA	NA	TRBV30	TRBJ2-1	CAWSKGIRNNEQFF	TGTGCCTGGAGTAAAGGGATTCGAAACAATGAGCAGTTCTTC
NA	NA	TRBV7-2	TRBJ2-7	CASSLDQGRDEQYF	TGTGCCAGCAGCTTAGATCAGGGCAGGGACGAGCAGTACTTC